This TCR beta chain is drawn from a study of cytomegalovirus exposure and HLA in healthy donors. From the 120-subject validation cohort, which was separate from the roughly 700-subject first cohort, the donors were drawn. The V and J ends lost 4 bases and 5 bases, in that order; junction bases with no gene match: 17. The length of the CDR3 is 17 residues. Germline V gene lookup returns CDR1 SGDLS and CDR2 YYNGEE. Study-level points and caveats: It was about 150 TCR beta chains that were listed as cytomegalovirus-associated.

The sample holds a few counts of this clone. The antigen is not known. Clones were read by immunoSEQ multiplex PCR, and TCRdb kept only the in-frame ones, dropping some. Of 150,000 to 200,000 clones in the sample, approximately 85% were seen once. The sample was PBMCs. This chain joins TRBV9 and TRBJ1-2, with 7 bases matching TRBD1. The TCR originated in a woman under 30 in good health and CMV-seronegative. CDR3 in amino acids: CASSPPVGQVFGYGYTF. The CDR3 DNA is TGTGCCAGCAGCCCCCCTGTCGGACAGGTTTTTGGGTATGGCTACACCTTC.